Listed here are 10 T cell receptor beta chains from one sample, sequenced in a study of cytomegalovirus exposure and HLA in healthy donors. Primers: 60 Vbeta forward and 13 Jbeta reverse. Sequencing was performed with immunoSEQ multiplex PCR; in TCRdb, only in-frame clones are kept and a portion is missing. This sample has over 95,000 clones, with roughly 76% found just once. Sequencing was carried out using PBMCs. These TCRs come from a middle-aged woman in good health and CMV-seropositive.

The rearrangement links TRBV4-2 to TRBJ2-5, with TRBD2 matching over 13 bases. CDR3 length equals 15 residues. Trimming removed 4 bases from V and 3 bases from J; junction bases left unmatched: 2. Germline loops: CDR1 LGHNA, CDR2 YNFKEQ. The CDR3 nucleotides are TGTGCCAGCAGCCCCGGACTAGCGGGGGAAGAGACCCAGTACTTC. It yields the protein CASSPGLAGEETQYF.

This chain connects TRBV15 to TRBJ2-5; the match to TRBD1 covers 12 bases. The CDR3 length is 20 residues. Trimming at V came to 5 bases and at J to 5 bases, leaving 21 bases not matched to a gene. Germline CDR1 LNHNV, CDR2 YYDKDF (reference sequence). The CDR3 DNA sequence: TGTGCCACCAGCGGTGGGGACAGGGGGCTCTTCGGGTGGGCCCAGGAGACCCAGTACTTC. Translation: CATSGGDRGLFGWAQETQYF.

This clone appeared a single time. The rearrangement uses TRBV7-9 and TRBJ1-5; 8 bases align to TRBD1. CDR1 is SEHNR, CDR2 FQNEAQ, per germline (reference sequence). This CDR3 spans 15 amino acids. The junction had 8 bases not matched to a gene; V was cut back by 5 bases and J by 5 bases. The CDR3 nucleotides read TGTGCCAGCAGCACGGACAGGGCCCTAGATCAGCCCCAGCATTTT. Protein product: CASSTDRALDQPQHF.

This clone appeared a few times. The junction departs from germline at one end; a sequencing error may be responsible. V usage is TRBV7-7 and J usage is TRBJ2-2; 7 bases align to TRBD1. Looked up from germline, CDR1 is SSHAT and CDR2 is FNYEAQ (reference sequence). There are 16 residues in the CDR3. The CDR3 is CASSSPGGRVTGELFF. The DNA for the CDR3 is TGTGCTAGCAGCTCCCCAGGGGGTAGGGTTACCGGGGAGCTGTTTTTT. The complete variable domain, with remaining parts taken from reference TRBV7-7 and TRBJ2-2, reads GAGVSQSPRYKVTKRGQDVTLRCDPISSHATLYWYQQALGQGPEFLTYFNYEAQPDKSGLPSDRFSAERPEGSISTLTIQRTEQRDSAMYRCASSSPGGRVTGELFFGEGSRLTVL.

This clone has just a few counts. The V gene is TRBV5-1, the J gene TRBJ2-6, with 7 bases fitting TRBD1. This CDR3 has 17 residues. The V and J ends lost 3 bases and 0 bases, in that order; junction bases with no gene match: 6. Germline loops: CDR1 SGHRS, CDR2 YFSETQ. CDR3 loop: CASSSQGSSSGANVLTF. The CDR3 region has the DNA TGCGCCAGCAGCTCACAGGGGAGTAGCTCTGGGGCCAACGTCCTGACTTTC.

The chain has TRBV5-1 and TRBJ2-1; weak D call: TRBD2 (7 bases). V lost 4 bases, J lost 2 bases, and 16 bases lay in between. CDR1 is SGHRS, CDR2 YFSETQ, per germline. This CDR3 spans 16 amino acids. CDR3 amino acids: CASSILGGGTYNEQFF. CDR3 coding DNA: TGCGCCAGCAGCATTCTAGGGGGGGGTACCTACAATGAGCAGTTCTTC. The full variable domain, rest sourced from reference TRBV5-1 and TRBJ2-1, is KAGVTQTPRYLIKTRGQQVTLSCSPISGHRSVSWYQQTPGQGLQFLFEYFSETQRNKGNFPGRFSGRQFSNSRSEMNVSTLELGDSALYLCASSILGGGTYNEQFFGPGTRLTVL.

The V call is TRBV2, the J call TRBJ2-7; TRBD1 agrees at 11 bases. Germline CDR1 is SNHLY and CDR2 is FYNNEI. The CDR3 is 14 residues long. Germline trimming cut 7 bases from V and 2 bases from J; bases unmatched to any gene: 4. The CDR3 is CASTPGQGAYEQYF. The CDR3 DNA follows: TGTGCCAGCACCCCGGGACAGGGGGCCTACGAGCAGTACTTC. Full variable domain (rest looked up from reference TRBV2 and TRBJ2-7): EPEVTQTPSHQVTQMGQEVILRCVPISNHLYFYWYRQILGQKVEFLVSFYNNEISEKSEIFDDQFSVERPDGSNFTLKIRSTKLEDSAMYFCASTPGQGAYEQYFGPGTRLTVT.

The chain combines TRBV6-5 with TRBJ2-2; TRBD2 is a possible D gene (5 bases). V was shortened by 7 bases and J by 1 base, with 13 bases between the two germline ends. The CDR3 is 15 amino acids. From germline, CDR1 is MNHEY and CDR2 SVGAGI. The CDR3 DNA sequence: TGTGCCAGCACCGCGGGCGACCTGAACACCGGGGAGCTGTTTTTT. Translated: CASTAGDLNTGELFF.

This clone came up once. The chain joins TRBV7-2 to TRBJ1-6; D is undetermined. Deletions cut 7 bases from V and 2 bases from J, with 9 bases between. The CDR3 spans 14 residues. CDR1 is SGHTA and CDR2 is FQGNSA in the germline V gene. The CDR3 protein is CASNPGAYNSPLHF. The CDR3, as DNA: TGTGCCAGCAACCCTGGAGCCTATAATTCACCCCTCCACTTT.

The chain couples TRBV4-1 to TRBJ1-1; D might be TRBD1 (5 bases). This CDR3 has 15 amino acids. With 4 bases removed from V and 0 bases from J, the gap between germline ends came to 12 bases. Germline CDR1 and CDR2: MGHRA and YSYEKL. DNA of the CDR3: TGCGCCAGCAGCCGCAGCAGGGTATTGAACACTGAAGCTTTCTTT. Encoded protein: CASSRSRVLNTEAFF.